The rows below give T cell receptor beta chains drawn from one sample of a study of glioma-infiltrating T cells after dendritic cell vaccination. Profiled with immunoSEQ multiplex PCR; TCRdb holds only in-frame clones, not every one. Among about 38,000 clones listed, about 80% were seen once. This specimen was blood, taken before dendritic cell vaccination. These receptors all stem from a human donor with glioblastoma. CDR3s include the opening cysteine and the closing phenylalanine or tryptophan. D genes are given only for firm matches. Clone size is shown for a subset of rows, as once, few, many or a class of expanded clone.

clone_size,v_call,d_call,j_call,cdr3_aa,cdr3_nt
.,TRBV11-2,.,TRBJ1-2,CASSLYPQGTYYGYTF,TGTGCCAGCAGCCTCTACCCCCAGGGGACCTACTATGGCTACACCTTC
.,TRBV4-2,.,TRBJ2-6,CASSQASGSGANVLTF,TGTGCCAGCAGCCAAGCATCCGGGTCTGGGGCCAACGTCCTGACTTTC
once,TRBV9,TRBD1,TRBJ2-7,CASSAQGYEQYF,TGTGCCAGCAGCGCACAGGGGTACGAGCAGTACTTC
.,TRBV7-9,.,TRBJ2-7,CASKTESSYEQYF,TGTGCCAGCAAGACGGAGAGCTCCTACGAGCAGTACTTC
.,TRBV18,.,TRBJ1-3,CASSPQTSGTGNTIYF,TGTGCCAGCTCACCACAAACATCCGGGACTGGAAACACCATATATTTT
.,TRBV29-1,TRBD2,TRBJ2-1,CSVLLAGRVNEQFF,TGCAGCGTACTACTAGCGGGGAGAGTGAATGAGCAGTTCTTC
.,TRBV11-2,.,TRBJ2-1,CASSSVRGARHNEQFF,TGTGCCAGCAGCTCGGTTCGGGGGGCTCGGCACAATGAGCAGTTCTTC
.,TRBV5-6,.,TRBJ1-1,CASSFEPTEAFF,TGTGCCAGCAGCTTTGAGCCCACTGAAGCTTTCTTT
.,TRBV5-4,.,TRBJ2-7,CASSQLLGGGEQYF,TGTGCCAGCAGCCAGCTCCTAGGGGGGGGCGAGCAGTACTTC
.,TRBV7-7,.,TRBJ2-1,CASSLGQDNEQFF,TGTGCTAGCAGCTTAGGGCAAGACAATGAGCAGTTCTTC
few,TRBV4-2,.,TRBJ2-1,CASSQDQGRGSYNEQFF,TGTGCCAGCAGCCAAGATCAGGGGAGGGGCTCCTACAATGAGCAGTTCTTC
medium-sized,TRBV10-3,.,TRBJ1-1,CAISEAGQPVERDTEAFF,TGTGCCATCAGTGAGGCTGGACAGCCAGTGGAGAGAGACACTGAAGCTTTCTTT
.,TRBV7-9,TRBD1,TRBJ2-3,CASSLGYGQVSTDTQYF,TGTGCCAGCAGCTTAGGGTATGGACAGGTTAGCACAGATACGCAGTATTTT
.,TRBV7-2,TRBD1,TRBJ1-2,CASSLGWDRVLYGYTF,TGTGCCAGCAGCTTAGGGTGGGACAGGGTACTCTATGGCTACACCTTC